The clone carrying this T cell receptor (beta chain) has only a few counts. This CDR3 comprises 17 residues. Unmatched junction bases numbered 4, after V lost 0 bases and J lost 3 bases. Germline CDR1 and CDR2: SGHTA and FQGNSA. The record originates from a study of patients and donors after allogeneic stem cell transplantation. MiXCR, applied by TCRdb to the RT-PCR reads, yields one record per CDR3 protein. The sample holds roughly 940,000 distinct CDR3 sequences, about a sixth seen once. The TCR was taken from a human donor who was either an allogeneic HSCT recipient or a stem cell or donor lymphocyte infusion donor (not recorded which). It is not recorded whose cells these are; they may come from a transplant donor. The chain links TRBV7-2 to TRBJ2-1; 11 bases map to TRBD2. Sequencing was performed on blood, either unsorted or a sorted T cell fraction (not recorded which). CDR3 protein: CASSLASTSGSYNEQFF. CDR3 nucleotides: TGTGCCAGCAGCTTAGCATCTACTAGCGGGAGCTACAATGAGCAGTTCTTC. Combining the CDR3 with reference TRBV7-2 and TRBJ2-1 gives the whole variable domain GAGVSQSPSNKVTEKGKDVELRCDPISGHTALYWYRQSLGQGLEFLIYFQGNSAPDKSGLPSDRFSAERTGGSVSTLTIQRTQQEDSAVYLCASSLASTSGSYNEQFFGPGTRLTVL.